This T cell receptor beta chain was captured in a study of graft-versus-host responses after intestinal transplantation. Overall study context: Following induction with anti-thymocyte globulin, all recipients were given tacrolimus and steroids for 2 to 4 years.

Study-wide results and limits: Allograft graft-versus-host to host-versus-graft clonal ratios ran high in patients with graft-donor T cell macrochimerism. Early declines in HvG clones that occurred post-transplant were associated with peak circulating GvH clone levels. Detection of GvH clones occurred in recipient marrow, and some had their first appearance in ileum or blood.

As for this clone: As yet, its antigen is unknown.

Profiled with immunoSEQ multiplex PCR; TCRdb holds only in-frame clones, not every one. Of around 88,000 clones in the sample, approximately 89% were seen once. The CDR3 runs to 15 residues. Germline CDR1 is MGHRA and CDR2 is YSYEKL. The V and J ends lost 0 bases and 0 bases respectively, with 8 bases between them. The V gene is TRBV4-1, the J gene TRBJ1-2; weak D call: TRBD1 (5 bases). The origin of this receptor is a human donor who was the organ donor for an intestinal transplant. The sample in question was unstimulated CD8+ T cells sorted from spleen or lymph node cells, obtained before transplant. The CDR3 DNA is TGCGCCAGCAGCCAAGACGGGGGGGCTAACTATGGCTACACCTTC. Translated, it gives CASSQDGGANYGYTF.